This TCR beta chain was recorded in a study of blood T cells in healthy people across ages. Study findings and constraints: Observed TCR beta diversity showed a strong correlation with the percentage of naive T cells as measured by flow cytometry.

Through a sample-barcoded 5' primer and a J-beta primer mix, a second PCR was run for roughly 7 to 12 cycles. Each CDR3 protein is one row after TCRdb ran MiXCR on the 5' RACE reads. The top ten clones hold around 0.7% of a sample with around 990,000 distinct CDR3 sequences, almost 25% of them seen once. This clonotype showed up just a few times. No antigen is known for it. The V and J ends lost 0 bases and 4 bases respectively, with 9 bases between them. Looked up from germline, CDR1 is ENHRY and CDR2 is SYGVKD. This CDR3 comprises 14 residues. The sample was also reused in another study, on T cells of mothers and their children. That paper notes: It was through the M1S primer of the second PCR that sample barcodes and 2-4 random nucleotides were added.

Input material: blood. The sequence came from a girl under 10 years old in good health. The chain couples TRBV10-3 to TRBJ2-5, with D uncertain. The CDR3 coding sequence is TGTGCCATCAGTGAGTCTGGCAATCGAGAGACCCAGTACTTC. Translated: CAISESGNRETQYF.